The 30 T cell receptor beta chains below all came from one sample that was sequenced in a study of OX40 agonist ivuxolimab in advanced cancers. TCRdb's copy holds only in-frame clones and misses some; the assay was immunoSEQ multiplex PCR. Of over 55,000 clones listed, roughly 82% are singletons. This specimen was CD4+ or CD8+ T cells sorted from blood, taken in a trial of the OX40 agonist ivuxolimab. The source of these receptors is an adult with an advanced solid tumor such as melanoma, head and neck, liver or kidney cancer.

In this sample, this clone turned up once. The rearrangement links TRBV28 to TRBJ2-7, with D perhaps TRBD2 (5 bases). Germline V gene sequence: CDR1 MDHEN, CDR2 SYDVKM. Trimming took off 5 bases at V and 4 bases at J, with 18 bases between the two ends. The CDR3 runs 15 residues. CDR3 protein: CASSPLRDVGYEQYF. The CDR3 region has the DNA TGTGCCAGCAGTCCTTTGAGGGATGTGGGATACGAGCAGTACTTC. The variable domain in full, completed from reference TRBV28 and TRBJ2-7, reads DVKVTQSSRYLVKRTGEKVFLECVQDMDHENMFWYRQDPGLGLRLIYFSYDVKMKEKGDIPEGYSVSREKKERFSLILESASTNQTSMYLCASSPLRDVGYEQYFGPGTRLTVT.

The chain is built from TRBV27 and TRBJ2-1, with TRBD1 matching 8 bases. This CDR3 has 14 amino acids. Germline CDR1 MNHEY, CDR2 SMNVEV (reference sequence). V gave up 7 bases and J gave up 8 bases; unmatched junction bases: 10. The CDR3 loop is CASTRDRPGDEQFF. CDR3 nucleotides: TGTGCCAGCACCCGGGACAGGCCCGGTGATGAGCAGTTCTTC.

The chain employs TRBV7-2 and TRBJ2-5; 9 nucleotides agree with TRBD1. Germline CDR1 and CDR2: SGHTA and FQGNSA. Losses at the gene ends were 6 bases for V and 1 base for J; bases not matched to a gene: 9. This CDR3 comprises 16 residues. The CDR3, as DNA: TGTGCCAGCAGGTGGTGGGGGGACAGGGTCCAAGAGACCCAGTACTTC. This gives the protein CASRWWGDRVQETQYF.

This chain links TRBV6-1 with TRBJ2-7, with a possible D match to TRBD1 (6 bases). The CDR3 contains 12 residues. V lost 11 bases and J lost 5, with 16 bases in between. Germline V gene data show CDR1 as MNHNS and CDR2 as SASEGT. The CDR3 region has the DNA TGTGCCTCCCTAGAACAGGGAAACGAGCAGTACTTC. It encodes CASLEQGNEQYF.

CDR3 residues: CASHKSINYGYTF. The CDR3 nucleotides are TGTGCCAGCCACAAGTCGATTAACTATGGCTACACCTTC. The rearrangement joins TRBV28 to TRBJ1-2; D is unresolved. Germline assignment: CDR1 MDHEN and CDR2 SYDVKM. The CDR3 is made up of 13 amino acids. The V and J ends lost 8 bases and 1 base respectively, with 11 bases between them.

The chain carries TRBV5-1 and TRBJ2-7; 7 nucleotides match TRBD2. Germline lookup yields CDR1 SGHRS and CDR2 YFSETQ. V was pared by 1 base and J by 5 bases, with 6 bases of the junction left unmatched. The CDR3 loop spans 14 amino acids. CDR3 in DNA: TGCGCCAGCAGCTTGCACCGGGGGGAAAACGAGCAGTACTTC. Translated, it gives CASSLHRGENEQYF.

This chain joins TRBV6-5 and TRBJ2-7; weak D call: TRBD1 (5 bases). Per the germline V gene, CDR1 is MNHEY and CDR2 is SVGAGI. The CDR3 loop spans 14 amino acids. Trimming pared 2 bases from V and 2 bases from J, leaving 10 bases between. CDR3 DNA sequence: TGTGCCAGCAGTTACCGGGTAGGGGCCTACGAGCAGTACTTC. Translating it yields CASSYRVGAYEQYF.

The J gene is TRBJ2-6, the V gene TRBV9; unclear D gene. The CDR3 totals 17 residues. The germline V gene encodes CDR1 SGDLS and CDR2 YYNGEE. Trimming shortened V by 6 bases and J by 0 bases, and 16 bases separated the two germline ends. CDR3 sequence: CASTPSGKISGANVLTF. In DNA, the CDR3 is TGTGCCAGCACCCCATCTGGGAAGATCTCTGGGGCCAACGTCCTGACTTTC.

The CDR3 reads CASSEGAGGPSTGELFF. The CDR3 DNA is TGTGCCAGCAGTGAAGGAGCGGGCGGGCCGAGCACCGGGGAGCTGTTTTTT. This chain links TRBV6-1 with TRBJ2-2, with TRBD2 as a possible D gene (6 bases). Germline V lookup: CDR1 MNHNS, CDR2 SASEGT. The CDR3 has 17 residues. Trimming left V 1 base short and J 4 bases short, with 16 bases between.

This chain connects TRBV18 to TRBJ2-5, with TRBD1 as a possible D gene (5 bases). V was pared by 5 bases and J by 1 base, with 8 bases between. The CDR3 length is 13 residues. Germline CDR1 reads KGHSH; CDR2 reads LQKENI. CDR3 DNA: TGTGCCAGCTCAACCGACAGCCAAGAGACCCAGTACTTC. Protein sequence: CASSTDSQETQYF.

The chain combines TRBV4-3 with TRBJ1-2; no reliable D call. This CDR3 comprises 17 residues. Trimming stripped 0 bases from V and 1 base from J, with 15 bases between. Per the germline V gene, CDR1 is LGHNA and CDR2 is YSLEER. The CDR3, as DNA: TGCGCCAGCAGCCAAGATTCTTTCCAGAGACTTAACTATGGCTACACCTTC. Translating it yields CASSQDSFQRLNYGYTF.

The CDR3 DNA reads as TGTGCCAGCAGCACAACTTGGACTTGGAACACCGGGGAGCTGTTTTTT. This translates into CASSTTWTWNTGELFF. V is TRBV9 and J is TRBJ2-2; D might be TRBD2 (5 bases). V lost 4 bases to trimming and J lost 1 base, with 14 bases between them. The CDR3 length is 16 residues. Germline V lookup: CDR1 SGDLS, CDR2 YYNGEE.

The rearrangement uses TRBV27 and TRBJ2-5, with 7 bases matching TRBD2. The end of the DNA fits TRBJ2-7 better, so the J call may be wrong. CDR3 length equals 14 residues. Per the germline V gene, CDR1 is MNHEY and CDR2 is SMNVEV (reference sequence). Here the CDR3 reads CASSRDYRSYEQYF. CDR3 sequence (DNA): TGTGCCAGCAGTCGGGACTACCGTTCCTACGAGCAGTACTTC.

This clone has a single count. V usage is TRBV4-1 and J usage is TRBJ2-7, with 10 bases matching TRBD1. V gave up 2 bases and J gave up 0 bases; unmatched junction bases: 7. This CDR3 is 17 amino acids long. CDR1 and CDR2 (germline): MGHRA, YSYEKL. CDR3 in amino acids: CASSQPSGQGTSYEQYF. CDR3 nucleotides: TGCGCCAGCAGCCAACCATCGGGACAGGGGACCTCCTACGAGCAGTACTTC.

V is TRBV7-3 and J is TRBJ1-6; no reliable D call. Germline V gene sequence: CDR1 SGHTA, CDR2 FQGTGA. The CDR3 has 14 residues. The V end lost 0 bases, the J end lost 5 bases, and 5 bases lay between the germline ends. This CDR3 is CASSLTGNNSPLHF. The CDR3 DNA reads TGTGCCAGCAGCTTAACAGGGAATAATTCACCCCTCCACTTT.

V usage is TRBV6-5 and J usage is TRBJ2-7, with D perhaps TRBD1 or TRBD2 (7 bases each). The length of the CDR3 is 13 residues. With 10 bases removed from V and 0 bases from J, the gap between germline ends came to 13 bases. Germline V gene sequence: CDR1 MNHEY, CDR2 SVGAGI. This CDR3 reads CATGGASSYEQYF. The CDR3 DNA reads as TGTGCCACAGGGGGGGCAAGCTCCTACGAGCAGTACTTC.

The chain employs TRBV5-1 and TRBJ2-1; 12 bases line up with TRBD2. J gave up 5 bases and V 4 bases, and 4 bases lay outside the gene matches. The CDR3 consists of 15 residues. Looked up from germline, CDR1 is SGHRS and CDR2 is YFSETQ. This CDR3 is CASSQTSGRDNEQFF. The CDR3 DNA is TGCGCCAGCAGCCAGACTAGCGGGAGAGACAATGAGCAGTTCTTC.

This rearrangement joins TRBV7-2 to TRBJ2-2; D gene ambiguous. This CDR3 spans 13 amino acids. The V gene's germline CDR1 is SGHTA and CDR2 FQGNSA. V lost 3 bases and J 6 bases, leaving 8 bases between the germline ends. The CDR3: CASSFTISGELFF. DNA of the CDR3: TGTGCCAGCAGCTTCACAATCTCCGGGGAGCTGTTTTTT.

The rearrangement uses TRBV28 and TRBJ2-7; 9 bases map to TRBD1. There are 14 residues in the CDR3. Trimming removed 5 bases from V and 6 bases from J; junction bases left unmatched: 8. Germline V gene lookup returns CDR1 MDHEN and CDR2 SYDVKM. The CDR3 sequence: CASSLGTGRIEQYF. The DNA for the CDR3 is TGTGCCAGCAGTCTCGGGACAGGGCGGATCGAGCAGTACTTC.

This clone was counted a single time. The genes are TRBV7-2 and TRBJ2-3, with 12 bases fitting TRBD2. CDR1 SGHTA and CDR2 FQGNSA come from the germline V gene. The CDR3 is made up of 18 amino acids. The V and J ends lost 7 bases and 2 bases, in that order; junction bases with no gene match: 13. CDR3 protein: CASTSGLAGLVDTDTQYF. The CDR3 DNA reads TGTGCCAGCACTAGCGGACTAGCGGGATTGGTTGACACAGATACGCAGTATTTT.

The chain's CDR3 is CASSLGPAIGSYEQYF. The CDR3 DNA sequence: TGTGCCAGCAGCTTAGGTCCGGCAATCGGCTCCTACGAGCAGTACTTC. This chain joins TRBV7-8 and TRBJ2-7; D is uncertain. This CDR3 has 16 amino acids. CDR1 is SGHVS, CDR2 FQNEAQ, per germline. V was cut by 1 base and J by 0 bases, with 13 bases left in between.

CDR3 coding DNA: TGTGCCAGCAGCCGGGTCTTTGGCACCGGGGAGCTGTTTTTT. This encodes CASSRVFGTGELFF. The chain uses TRBV9 and TRBJ2-2, with no clear D. Germline CDR1 and CDR2: SGDLS and YYNGEE. The CDR3 contains 14 residues. Trimming took off 4 bases at V and 4 bases at J, with 11 bases between the two ends.

Details on this clone: Other DNA variants within this sample encode the same CDR3. The V and J genes are TRBV6-5 and TRBJ2-3, with D possibly TRBD2 on 6 matching bases. Germline V gives CDR1 MNHEY, CDR2 SVGAGI. The CDR3 runs 15 residues. V was pared by 0 bases and J by 0 bases, with 7 bases between. The CDR3 region has the DNA TGTGCCAGCAGTTACTCGGGGACTAGCACAGATACGCAGTATTTT. Translated, it gives CASSYSGTSTDTQYF.

This clone was recorded only once. The chain is built from TRBV5-5 and TRBJ2-1; no definite D call. Germline V CDR1 and CDR2: SGHKS, YYEKEE (reference sequence). The V and J ends lost 1 base and 8 bases respectively, with 13 bases between them. CDR3 length equals 14 residues. The CDR3 nucleotides read TGTGCCAGCAGCTTGCTCCTCGACGAGGATGAGCAGTTCTTC. This translates into CASSLLLDEDEQFF.

V usage is TRBV6-6 and J usage is TRBJ2-2; D is undetermined. V lost 6 bases to trimming and J lost 6 bases, with 11 bases between them. CDR1 and CDR2 from the germline V gene are MNHNY and SVGAGI (reference sequence). The CDR3 loop spans 13 amino acids. The CDR3 sequence: CASRFGASGELFF. The CDR3, as DNA: TGTGCCAGCAGGTTCGGCGCGTCCGGGGAGCTGTTTTTT.

The chain links TRBV4-3 to TRBJ2-7; D could derive from TRBD1 or TRBD2 (5 bases each). Germline V gene data show CDR1 as LGHNA and CDR2 as YSLEER. Between the trimmed V and J ends, which lost 2 bases and 2 bases, there was a span of 19 bases. The CDR3 has 17 residues. Here the CDR3 DNA reads TGCGCCAGCAGCCAATACCTAACCGGGACGGAACCCTACGAGCAGTACTTC. This sequence encodes CASSQYLTGTEPYEQYF.

The CDR3 DNA is TGCGCCAGCAGCCAAGACCGGGCAGTCGGCTACACCTTC. It specifies CASSQDRAVGYTF. The chain joins TRBV4-3 to TRBJ1-2; the D is unclear. This CDR3 comprises 13 residues. Trimming pared 0 bases from V and 8 bases from J, leaving 10 bases between. Germline values: CDR1 LGHNA, CDR2 YSLEER.

The rearrangement uses TRBV28 and TRBJ1-1; possible D gene TRBD1, 5 bases. V was clipped by 1 base and J by 5 bases, with 11 bases between them. CDR1 MDHEN and CDR2 SYDVKM come from the germline V gene. The CDR3 spans 14 residues. DNA for the CDR3: TGTGCCAGCAGTTTATATGCAGGGAATACTGAAGCTTTCTTT. Translation: CASSLYAGNTEAFF.

The chain employs TRBV7-2 and TRBJ2-2; D gene unclear. Looked up from germline, CDR1 is SGHTA and CDR2 is FQGNSA. V lost 2 bases to trimming and J lost 4 bases, with 5 bases between them. This CDR3 has 13 residues. For the CDR3, the DNA is TGTGCCAGCAGCTTAAAGGCCACCGGGGAGCTGTTTTTT. Translating it yields CASSLKATGELFF.

The chain uses TRBV9 and TRBJ2-5; 10 bases are a match to TRBD2. Germline V lookup: CDR1 SGDLS, CDR2 YYNGEE. The CDR3 extends over 17 amino acids. V trimming: 3 bases; J trimming: 3 bases; junction bases outside the gene matches: 11. CDR3 sequence (DNA): TGTGCCAGCAGCGGCCGTGGACTAGCGGAGAATGAAGAGACCCAGTACTTC. Translated, it gives CASSGRGLAENEETQYF.